The rows below give T cell receptor beta chains drawn from one sample of a study of beta chain features in type 1 diabetes. Clones were read by immunoSEQ multiplex PCR, and TCRdb kept only the in-frame ones, dropping some. The data hold 970,000 or so clones, with roughly 15% observed a single time. The specimen sequenced was naive CD4+ T cells from blood. The receptors derive from a woman aged 18-29 years in good health. Each CDR3 is given with its conserved first and last residue. The D gene is left open where the match is weak. Clone sizes are given selectively: once, few, many, or a class where the clone is expanded.

D	size	J	V	CDR3	DNA
TRBD2	few	TRBJ2-1	TRBV27	CASSFWTGTSGRGDEQFF	TGTGCCAGCAGTTTCTGGACCGGGACTAGCGGGAGAGGCGATGAGCAGTTCTTC
TRBD2	NA	TRBJ2-7	TRBV7-8	CASSPRTQSSGSYEQYF	TGTGCCAGCAGCCCCAGAACCCAATCTAGCGGGAGCTACGAGCAGTACTTC
NA	NA	TRBJ1-4	TRBV28	CASTGPGEKLFF	TGTGCCAGTACAGGGCCTGGGGAAAAACTGTTTTTT
NA	NA	TRBJ2-6	TRBV2	CASRAGTLLSGANVLTF	TGTGCCAGCAGGGCCGGGACCTTACTCTCTGGGGCCAACGTCCTGACTTTC
NA	NA	TRBJ2-3	TRBV29-1	CSVDGRGQVDTQYF	TGCAGCGTTGACGGGCGCGGACAAGTGGATACGCAGTATTTT
TRBD2	NA	TRBJ2-3	TRBV29-1	CSVVASGRPSTDTQYF	TGCAGCGTTGTCGCTAGCGGGAGGCCTAGCACAGATACGCAGTATTTT
NA	NA	TRBJ2-2	TRBV7-3	CASSLVGQINTGELFF	TGTGCCAGCAGCTTAGTAGGGCAAATCAACACCGGGGAGCTGTTTTTT
TRBD2	NA	TRBJ2-3	TRBV28	CASTQLSGRSTDTQYF	TGTGCCAGCACCCAACTGAGCGGGAGGTCCACAGATACGCAGTATTTT
TRBD1	NA	TRBJ1-3	TRBV7-9	CASSRAGTGGFGNTIYF	TGTGCCAGCAGTCGAGCCGGGACAGGGGGCTTTGGAAACACCATATATTTT
NA	NA	TRBJ2-7	TRBV6-4	CASSDYYFWLCEQYF	TGTGCCAGCAGTGACTATTATTTTTGGTTGTGCGAGCAGTACTTC
NA	NA	TRBJ1-1	TRBV7-8	CASSARQNMNTEAFF	TGTGCCAGCAGCGCCAGACAGAACATGAACACTGAAGCTTTCTTT
NA	few	TRBJ2-5	TRBV14	CASSLRISDQETQYF	TGTGCCAGCAGCTTGAGGATTAGTGATCAAGAGACCCAGTACTTC
NA	NA	TRBJ2-3	TRBV7-9	CASSSQGPDTQYF	TGTGCCAGCAGCTCACAGGGCCCAGATACGCAGTATTTT
NA	few	TRBJ2-4	TRBV6-5	CASSLGNENIQYF	TGTGCCAGCAGTCTGGGGAACGAAAACATTCAGTACTTC